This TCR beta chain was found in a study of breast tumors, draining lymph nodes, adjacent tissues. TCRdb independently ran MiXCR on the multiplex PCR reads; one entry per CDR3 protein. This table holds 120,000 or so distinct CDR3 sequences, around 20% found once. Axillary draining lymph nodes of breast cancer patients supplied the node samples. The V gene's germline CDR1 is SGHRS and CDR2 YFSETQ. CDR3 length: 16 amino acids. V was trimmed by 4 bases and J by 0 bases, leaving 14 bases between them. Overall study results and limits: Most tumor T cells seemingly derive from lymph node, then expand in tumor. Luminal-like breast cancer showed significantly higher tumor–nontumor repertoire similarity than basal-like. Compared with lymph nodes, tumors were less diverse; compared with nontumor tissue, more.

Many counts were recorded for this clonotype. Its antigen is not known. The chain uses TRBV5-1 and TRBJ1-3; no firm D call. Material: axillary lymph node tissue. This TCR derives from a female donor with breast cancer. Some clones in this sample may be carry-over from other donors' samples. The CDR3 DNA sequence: TGCGCCAGCAGCGCAACAGTATACGTCTCTGGAAACACCATATATTTT. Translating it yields CASSATVYVSGNTIYF.